These 2 T cell receptor beta chains originate from one sample sequenced in a study of shared clonotypes between healthy human individuals. The naive CD8 population came from CD45RO-negative cells selected for CCR7, without terminally differentiated effector memory CD45RA+ cells. Only in-frame clones appear in the TCRdb table, and some are missing; sequencing was by immunoSEQ multiplex PCR. The repertoire includes around 550,000 clones, approximately 95% of them detected once, and approximately 0.11% sits in the top ten. Sequenced sample: naive CD8+ T cells sorted from blood. The receptors stem from a woman in her 30s in good health.

This clone appeared once. CDR3 sequence: CASRDRGNYGYTF. The CDR3 bases are TGTGCCAGCAGGGACAGGGGAAACTATGGCTACACCTTC. V is TRBV6-1 and J is TRBJ1-2, with 9 bases matching TRBD1. The length of the CDR3 is 13 residues. V lost 6 bases and J lost 2; bases outside the gene matches: 1. Per germline, CDR1 MNHNS and CDR2 SASEGT.

About this clone: Other nucleotide sequences in the sample specify the same CDR3. J is TRBJ2-1 and V is TRBV28; possible D gene TRBD2, 5 bases. Germline CDR1 is MDHEN and CDR2 is SYDVKM. This CDR3 contains 13 residues. Between the trimmed V and J ends, which lost 3 bases and 4 bases, there was a span of 7 bases. CDR3 sequence (DNA): TGTGCCAGCAGTTTGACGGGGTACAATGAGCAGTTCTTC. Protein: CASSLTGYNEQFF. The entire variable domain, with the rest obtained from reference TRBV28 and TRBJ2-1, is as follows: DVKVTQSSRYLVKRTGEKVFLECVQDMDHENMFWYRQDPGLGLRLIYFSYDVKMKEKGDIPEGYSVSREKKERFSLILESASTNQTSMYLCASSLTGYNEQFFGPGTRLTVL.